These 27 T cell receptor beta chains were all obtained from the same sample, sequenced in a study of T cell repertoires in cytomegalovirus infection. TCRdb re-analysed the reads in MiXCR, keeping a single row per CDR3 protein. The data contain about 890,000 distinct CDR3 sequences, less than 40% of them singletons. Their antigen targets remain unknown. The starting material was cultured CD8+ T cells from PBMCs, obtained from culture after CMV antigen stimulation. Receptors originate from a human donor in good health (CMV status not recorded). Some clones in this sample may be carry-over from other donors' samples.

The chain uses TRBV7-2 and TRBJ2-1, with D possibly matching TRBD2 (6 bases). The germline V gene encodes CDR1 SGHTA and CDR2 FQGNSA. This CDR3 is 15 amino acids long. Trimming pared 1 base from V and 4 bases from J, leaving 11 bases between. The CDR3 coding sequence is TGTGCCAGCAGCTTAGGACTAGTGGTTTACAATGAGCAGTTCTTC. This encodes CASSLGLVVYNEQFF.

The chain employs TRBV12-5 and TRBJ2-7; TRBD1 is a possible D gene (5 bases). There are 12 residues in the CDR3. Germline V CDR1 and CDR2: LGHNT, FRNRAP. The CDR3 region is CASGWQGDEQYF. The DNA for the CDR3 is TGTGCCTCTGGATGGCAGGGTGACGAGCAGTACTTC.

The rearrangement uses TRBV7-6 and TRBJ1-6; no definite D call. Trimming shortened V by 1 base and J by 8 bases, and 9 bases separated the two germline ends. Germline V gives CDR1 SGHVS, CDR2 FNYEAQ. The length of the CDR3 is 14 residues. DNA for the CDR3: TGTGCCAGCAGCTTAGAGTGGCGGGATTCACCCCTCCACTTT. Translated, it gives CASSLEWRDSPLHF.

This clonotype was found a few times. The CDR3 region has the DNA TGTGCCAGCATCTTGACAGGGGGTAGCAATCAGCCCCAGCATTTT. This codes for CASILTGGSNQPQHF. The V gene is TRBV6-2 or TRBV6-3, the J gene TRBJ1-5, with 9 nucleotides matching TRBD1. The CDR3 sequence is 15 residues long. V was pared by 7 bases and J by 0 bases, with 4 bases of the junction left unmatched. The V gene's germline CDR1 is MNHEY and CDR2 SVGEGT.

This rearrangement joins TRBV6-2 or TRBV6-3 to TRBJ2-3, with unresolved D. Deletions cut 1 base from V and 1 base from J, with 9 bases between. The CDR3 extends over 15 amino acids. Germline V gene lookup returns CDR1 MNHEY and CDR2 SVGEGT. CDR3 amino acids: CASSYLRVRTDTQYF. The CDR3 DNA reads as TGTGCCAGCAGTTACTTGAGAGTACGCACAGATACGCAGTATTTT.

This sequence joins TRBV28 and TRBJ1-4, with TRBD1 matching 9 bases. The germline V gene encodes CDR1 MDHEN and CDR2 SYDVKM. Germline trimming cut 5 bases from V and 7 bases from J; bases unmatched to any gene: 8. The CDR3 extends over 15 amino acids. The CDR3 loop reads CASSPEQGAGEKLFF. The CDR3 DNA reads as TGTGCCAGCAGTCCTGAACAGGGGGCAGGTGAAAAACTGTTTTTT.

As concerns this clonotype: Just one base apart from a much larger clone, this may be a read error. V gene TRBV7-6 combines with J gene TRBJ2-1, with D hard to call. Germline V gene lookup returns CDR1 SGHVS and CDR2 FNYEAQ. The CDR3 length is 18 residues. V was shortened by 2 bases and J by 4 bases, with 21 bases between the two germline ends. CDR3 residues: CASSLTTLTLPGYNEQFF. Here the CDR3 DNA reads TGTGCCAGCAGCTTAACAACCCTAACCCTCCCAGGTTACAATGAGCAGTTCTTC.

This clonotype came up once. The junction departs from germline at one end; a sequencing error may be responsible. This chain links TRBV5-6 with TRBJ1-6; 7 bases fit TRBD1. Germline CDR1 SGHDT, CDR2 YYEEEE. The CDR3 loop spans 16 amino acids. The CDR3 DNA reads TGTGCCACCAGCTACTACAGGGGTTTAGGGAATTCACCCCTCCACTTT. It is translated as CATSYYRGLGNSPLHF.

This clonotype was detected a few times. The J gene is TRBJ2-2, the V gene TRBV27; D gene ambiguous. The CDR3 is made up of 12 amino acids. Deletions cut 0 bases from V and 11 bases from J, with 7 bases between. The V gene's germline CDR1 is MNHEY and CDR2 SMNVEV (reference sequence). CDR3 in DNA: TGTGCCAGCAGTTTATCGGACGGAGAGCTGTTTTTT. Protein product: CASSLSDGELFF.

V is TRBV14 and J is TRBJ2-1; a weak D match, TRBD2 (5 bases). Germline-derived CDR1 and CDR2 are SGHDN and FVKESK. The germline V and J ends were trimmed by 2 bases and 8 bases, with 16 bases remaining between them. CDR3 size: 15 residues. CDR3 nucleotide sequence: TGTGCCAGCAGCCAACGGGATTCCTTGGTAGATGAGCAGTTCTTC. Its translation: CASSQRDSLVDEQFF.

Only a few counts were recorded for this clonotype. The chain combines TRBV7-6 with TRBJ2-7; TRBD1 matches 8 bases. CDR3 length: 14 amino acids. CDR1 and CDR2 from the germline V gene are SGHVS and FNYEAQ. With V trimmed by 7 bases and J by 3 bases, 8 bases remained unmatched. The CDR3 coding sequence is TGTGCCAGCACGCCCGGGACAGGTGACTACGAGCAGTACTTC. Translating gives CASTPGTGDYEQYF.

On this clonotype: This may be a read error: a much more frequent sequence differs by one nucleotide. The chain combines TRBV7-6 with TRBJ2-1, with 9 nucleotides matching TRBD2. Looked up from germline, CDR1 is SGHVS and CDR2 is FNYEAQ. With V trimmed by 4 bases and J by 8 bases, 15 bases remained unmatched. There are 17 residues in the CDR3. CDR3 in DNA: TGTGCCAGCAGCTCAGAGGTAGCGGGGGACCTGTTCGATGAGCAGTTCTTC. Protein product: CASSSEVAGDLFDEQFF.

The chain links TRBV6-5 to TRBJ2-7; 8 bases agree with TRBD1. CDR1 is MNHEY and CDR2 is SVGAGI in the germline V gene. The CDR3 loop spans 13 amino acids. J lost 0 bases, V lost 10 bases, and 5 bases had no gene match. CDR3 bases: TGTGCCACCCTCGACAGGGGCTCCTACGAGCAGTACTTC. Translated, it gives CATLDRGSYEQYF.

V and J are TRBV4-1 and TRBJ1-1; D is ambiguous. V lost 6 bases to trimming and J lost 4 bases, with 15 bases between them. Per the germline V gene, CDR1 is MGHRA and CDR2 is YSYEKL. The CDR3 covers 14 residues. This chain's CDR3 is CASSHGRWGTEAFF. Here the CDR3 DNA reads TGCGCCAGCAGTCATGGACGGTGGGGCACTGAAGCTTTCTTT.

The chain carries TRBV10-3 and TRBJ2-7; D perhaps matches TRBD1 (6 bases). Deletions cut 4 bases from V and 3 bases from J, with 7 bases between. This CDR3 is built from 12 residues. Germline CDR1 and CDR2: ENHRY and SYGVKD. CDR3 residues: CAISVQGYEQYV. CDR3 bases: TGTGCCATCAGTGTACAGGGCTACGAGCAGTACGTC.

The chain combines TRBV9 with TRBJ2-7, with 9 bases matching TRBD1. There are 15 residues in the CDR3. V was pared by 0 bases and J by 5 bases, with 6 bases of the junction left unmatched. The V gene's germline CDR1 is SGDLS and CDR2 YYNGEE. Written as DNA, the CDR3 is TGTGCCAGCAGCGTAGGAGGACAGGGGACCCACGAGCAGTACTTC. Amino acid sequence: CASSVGGQGTHEQYF.

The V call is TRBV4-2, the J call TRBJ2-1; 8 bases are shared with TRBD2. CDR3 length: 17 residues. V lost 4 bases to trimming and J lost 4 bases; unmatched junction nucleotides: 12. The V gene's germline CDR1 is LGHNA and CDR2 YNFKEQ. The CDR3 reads CASSRKPTGLGYNEQFF. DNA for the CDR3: TGTGCCAGCAGCCGCAAGCCGACGGGACTAGGATACAATGAGCAGTTCTTC.

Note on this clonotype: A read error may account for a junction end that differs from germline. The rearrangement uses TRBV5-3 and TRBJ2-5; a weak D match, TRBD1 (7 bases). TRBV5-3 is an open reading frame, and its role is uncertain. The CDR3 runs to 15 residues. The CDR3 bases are TGTGCCAGCAGCTTGGGGGGACAGTCCGAGGAGACCCAGTACTTC. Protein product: CASSLGGQSEETQYF.

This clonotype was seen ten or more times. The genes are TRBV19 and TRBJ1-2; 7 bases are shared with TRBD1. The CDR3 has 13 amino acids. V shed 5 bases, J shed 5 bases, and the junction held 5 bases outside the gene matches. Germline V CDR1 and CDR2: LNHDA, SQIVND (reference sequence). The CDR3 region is CASSATGRYGYTF. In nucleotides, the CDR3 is TGTGCCAGTAGTGCGACAGGGCGGTATGGCTACACCTTC.

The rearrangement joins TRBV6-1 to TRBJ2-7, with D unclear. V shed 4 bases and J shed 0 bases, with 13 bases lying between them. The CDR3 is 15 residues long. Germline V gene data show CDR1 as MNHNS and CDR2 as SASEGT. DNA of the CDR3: TGTGCCAGCAGTGCCGCAGCGTCAAGCTCCTACGAGCAGTACGTC. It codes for CASSAAASSSYEQYV.

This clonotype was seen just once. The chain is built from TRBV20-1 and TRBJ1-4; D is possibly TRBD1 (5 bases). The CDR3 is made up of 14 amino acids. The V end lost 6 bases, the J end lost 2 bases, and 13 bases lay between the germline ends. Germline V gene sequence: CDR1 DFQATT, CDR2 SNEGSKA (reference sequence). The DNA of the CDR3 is TGCAGTGCATCCCCCAGGGCCACTAATGAAAAACTGTTTTTT. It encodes CSASPRATNEKLFF.

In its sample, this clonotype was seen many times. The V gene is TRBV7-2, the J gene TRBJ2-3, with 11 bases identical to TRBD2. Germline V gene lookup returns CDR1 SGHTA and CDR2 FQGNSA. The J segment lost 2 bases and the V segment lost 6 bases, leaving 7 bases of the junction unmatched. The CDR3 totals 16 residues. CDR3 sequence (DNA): TGTGCCAGCAGACTTAGTAGCGGGGGGGCCACAGATACGCAGTATTTT. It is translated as CASRLSSGGATDTQYF.

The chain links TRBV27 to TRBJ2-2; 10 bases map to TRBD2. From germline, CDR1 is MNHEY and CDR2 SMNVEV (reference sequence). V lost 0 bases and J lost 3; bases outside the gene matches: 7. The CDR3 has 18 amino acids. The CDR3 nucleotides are TGTGCCAGCAGTTTATCCACCACTAGCGGGGAGGACACCGGGGAGCTGTTTTTT. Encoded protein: CASSLSTTSGEDTGELFF.

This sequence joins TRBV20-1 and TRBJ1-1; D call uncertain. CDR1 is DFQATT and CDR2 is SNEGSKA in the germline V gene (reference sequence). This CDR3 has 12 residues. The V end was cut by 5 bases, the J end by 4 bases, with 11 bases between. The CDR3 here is CSAPLRGTEAFF. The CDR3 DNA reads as TGCAGTGCTCCTCTCCGGGGCACTGAAGCTTTCTTT.

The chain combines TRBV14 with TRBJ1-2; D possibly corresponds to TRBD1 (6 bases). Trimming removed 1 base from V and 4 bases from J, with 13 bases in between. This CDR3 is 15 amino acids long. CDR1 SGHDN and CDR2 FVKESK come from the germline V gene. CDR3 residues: CASSQGRQAIYGYTF. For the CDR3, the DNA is TGTGCCAGCAGCCAAGGGAGACAGGCGATCTATGGCTACACCTTC. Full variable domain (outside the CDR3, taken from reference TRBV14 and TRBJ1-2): EAGVTQFPSHSVIEKGQTVTLRCDPISGHDNLYWYRRVMGKEIKFLLHFVKESKQDESGMPNNRFLAERTGGTYSTLKVQPAELEDSGVYFCASSQGRQAIYGYTFGSGTRLTVV.

The CDR3 here is CASSHQGQGTEAFF. The DNA for the CDR3 is TGTGCCAGCAGCCATCAAGGGCAGGGCACTGAAGCTTTCTTT. The chain recombines TRBV28 with TRBJ1-1, with D perhaps TRBD1 (5 bases). This CDR3 is 14 amino acids long. CDR1 and CDR2 from the germline V gene are MDHEN and SYDVKM. Trimming took 6 bases from V and 4 from J, leaving 15 bases between them.

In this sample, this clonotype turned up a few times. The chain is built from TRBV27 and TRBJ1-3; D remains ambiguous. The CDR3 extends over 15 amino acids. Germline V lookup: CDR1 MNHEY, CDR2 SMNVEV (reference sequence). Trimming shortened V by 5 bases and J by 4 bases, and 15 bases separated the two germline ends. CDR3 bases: TGTGCCAGCAGTGCCACGACGGGCCCCGGAAACACCATATATTTT. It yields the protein CASSATTGPGNTIYF.